This T cell receptor (beta chain) was retrieved from a study of cytomegalovirus exposure and HLA in healthy donors. Assay used: immunoSEQ multiplex PCR; TCRdb lists only in-frame clones, some missing. The profile shows some 170,000 clones, about nine tenths of them singletons. Germline V gives CDR1 KGHSH, CDR2 LQKENI. Trimming took 3 bases from V and 2 from J, leaving 6 bases between them. The CDR3 length is 13 residues. Whole-study results and caveats: Diagnosis of cytomegalovirus status made by the classifier reportedly showed high specificity and sensitivity. TCR beta chains numbering some 160 were designated cytomegalovirus-associated. It was confirmed in vitro that a few of the CMV-associated chains were specific for CMV antigens.

For this clone: Its target is not known.

This chain links TRBV18 with TRBJ2-3; no clear D gene. This receptor was taken from a man aged 18 to 35 in good health and CMV-seropositive. Source material: PBMCs. The CDR3: CASSPPLTDTQYF. DNA of the CDR3: TGTGCCAGCTCACCCCCCCTCACAGATACGCAGTATTTT.